The source of this T cell receptor beta chain is a study of T cell changes during pregnancy in multiple sclerosis. TCRdb keeps only in-frame clones here, not all; method: immunoSEQ multiplex PCR. The sample includes more than 45,000 clones, 92% of them seen just once. The sample was CD4+ T cells from peripheral blood mononuclear cells, taken after pregnancy. The TCR was taken from a female donor with multiple sclerosis, enrolled in a pregnancy study.

In nucleotides, the CDR3 is TGTGCCAGCAGCTCCCGGGACAGCTATTACGAGCAGTACTTC. This translates into CASSSRDSYYEQYF. The rearrangement uses TRBV5-4 and TRBJ2-7; TRBD1 matches 7 bases. CDR3 length: 14 residues. V lost 3 bases and J lost 4; bases outside the gene matches: 7. Per germline, CDR1 SGHNT and CDR2 YYREEE (reference sequence).